This TCR beta chain originates from a study of blood T cell repertoires in COVID-19. Across the study: COVID-19 samples, acute and convalescent, were from the United States, Italy and Spain. In each case, the material was cDNA or gDNA derived from T cells, B-cell-depleted T cells, or PBMCs.

Authors' analysis steps: By means of reference gene primer amplification, nucleated cell counts were estimated. Here immunoSEQ multiplex PCR was the method, and the copy in TCRdb shows in-frame clones only, minus some. That table gives V, J and clone size, and the DNA gave D and trimming. The sample carries about 140,000 clones, around 76% recorded once. The ends were cut back, 5 bases at V and 6 bases at J, with 17 bases in the middle. Germline V lookup: CDR1 MDHEN, CDR2 SYDVKM. CDR3 size: 15 residues. The source material was peripheral blood. The source of this sequence is an older man with acute or convalescent COVID-19. The chain uses TRBV28 and TRBJ1-5, with D unresolved. In nucleotides, the CDR3 is TGTGCCAGCAGTACGCAAGGGCGGGGTCGTCAGCCCCAGCATTTT. It yields the protein CASSTQGRGRQPQHF.